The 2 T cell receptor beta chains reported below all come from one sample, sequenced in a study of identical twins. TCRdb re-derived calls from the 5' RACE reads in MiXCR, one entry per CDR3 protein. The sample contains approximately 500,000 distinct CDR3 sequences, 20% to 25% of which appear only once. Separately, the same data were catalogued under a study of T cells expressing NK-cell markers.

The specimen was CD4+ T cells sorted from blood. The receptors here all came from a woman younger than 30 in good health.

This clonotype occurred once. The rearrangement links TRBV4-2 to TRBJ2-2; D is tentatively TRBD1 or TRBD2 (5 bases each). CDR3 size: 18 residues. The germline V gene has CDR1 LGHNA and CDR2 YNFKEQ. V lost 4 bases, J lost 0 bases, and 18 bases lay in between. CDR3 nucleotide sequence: TGTGCCAGCAGCCGGCGTACGGGACCCAGCTCGAACACCGGGGAGCTGTTTTTT. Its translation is CASSRRTGPSSNTGELFF.

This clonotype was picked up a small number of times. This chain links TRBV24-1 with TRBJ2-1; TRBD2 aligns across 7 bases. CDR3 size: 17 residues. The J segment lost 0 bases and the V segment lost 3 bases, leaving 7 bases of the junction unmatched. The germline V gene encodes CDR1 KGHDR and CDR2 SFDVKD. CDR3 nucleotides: TGTGCCACCAGTGATGCGAGGGGCGGGGGCTCCTACAATGAGCAGTTCTTC. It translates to CATSDARGGGSYNEQFF.